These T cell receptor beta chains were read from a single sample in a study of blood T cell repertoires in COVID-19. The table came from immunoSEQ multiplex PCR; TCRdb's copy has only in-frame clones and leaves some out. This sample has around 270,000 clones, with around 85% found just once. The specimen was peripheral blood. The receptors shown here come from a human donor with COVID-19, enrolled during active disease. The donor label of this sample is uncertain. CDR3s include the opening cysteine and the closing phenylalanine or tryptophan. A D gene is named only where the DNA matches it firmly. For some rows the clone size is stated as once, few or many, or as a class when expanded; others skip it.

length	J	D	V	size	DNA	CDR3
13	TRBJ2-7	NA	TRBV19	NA	TGTGCCAGTAGCCTACTAGGGAACTACGAGCAGTACTTC	CASSLLGNYEQYF
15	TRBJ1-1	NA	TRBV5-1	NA	TGCGCCAGCAGCTTAACAGGGCTGGAGAACACTGAAGCTTTCTTT	CASSLTGLENTEAFF
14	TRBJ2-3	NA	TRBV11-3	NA	TGTGCCAGCTCGGGACACCCGAGCACAGATACGCAGTATTTT	CASSGHPSTDTQYF
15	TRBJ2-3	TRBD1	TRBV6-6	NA	TGTGCCAGCAGAGGGACAGTGACTAGCACAGATACGCAGTATTTT	CASRGTVTSTDTQYF
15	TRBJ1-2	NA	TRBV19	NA	TGTGCCAGTAGAACCTCGTCGGCACAGGGCAGTGGCTACACCTTC	CASRTSSAQGSGYTF
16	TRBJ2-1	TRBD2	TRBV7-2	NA	TGTGCCAGCAGCCAAGTACTAGCGGGAGTCCAGAATGAGCAGTTCTTC	CASSQVLAGVQNEQFF
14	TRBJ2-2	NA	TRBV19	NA	TGTGCCAGCCGGGGGACAGCCCCAACCGGGGAGCTGTTTTTT	CASRGTAPTGELFF
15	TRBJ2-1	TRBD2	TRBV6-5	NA	TGTGCCAGCTCTGGGAGTGCTAGCGGGAGACATGAGCAGTTCTTC	CASSGSASGRHEQFF
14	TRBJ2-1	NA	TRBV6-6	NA	TGTGCCAGCAGTAACTCCGGGAGCTACAATGAGCAGTTCTTC	CASSNSGSYNEQFF
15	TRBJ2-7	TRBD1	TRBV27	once	TGTGCCAGCAGTTCCCCGGGACAGGGGCCCTACGAGCAGTACTTC	CASSSPGQGPYEQYF
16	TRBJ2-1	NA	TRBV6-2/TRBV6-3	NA	TGTGCCAGCAGTTACGGGGTACGGGACACGTACAATGAGCAGTTCTTC	CASSYGVRDTYNEQFF
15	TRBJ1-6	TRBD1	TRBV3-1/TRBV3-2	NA	TGTGCCAGCAGCCTTACAGGGGGCGATAATTCACCCCTCCACTTT	CASSLTGGDNSPLHF
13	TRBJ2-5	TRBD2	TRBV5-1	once	TGCGCCAGCAGCTTTAGCGGGAGAGAGACCCAGTACTTC	CASSFSGRETQYF
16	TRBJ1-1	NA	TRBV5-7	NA	TGTGCCAGCAGCTTGGACCAGGGGCTGGAGAACACTGAAGCTTTCTTT	CASSLDQGLENTEAFF
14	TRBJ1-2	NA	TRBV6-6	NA	TGTGCCAGCAGTTACTCTGGGGACACCTCAGGCTACACCTTC	CASSYSGDTSGYTF
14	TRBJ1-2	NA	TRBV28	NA	TGTGCCAGCAGTATACCAGGGGTTTACCATGGCTACACCTTC	CASSIPGVYHGYTF
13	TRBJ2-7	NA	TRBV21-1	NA	TGTGCCAGCATTCAGGACAGGACTCACGAGCAGTACTTC	CASIQDRTHEQYF
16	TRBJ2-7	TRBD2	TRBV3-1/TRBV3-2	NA	TGTGCCAGCAGCCAAGCGGCGGGAGGGTATACCTACGAGCAGTACTTC	CASSQAAGGYTYEQYF
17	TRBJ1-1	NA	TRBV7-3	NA	TGTGCCAGCAGCGAAACAGGCTCCTCGCCCATGAACACTGAAGCTTTCTTT	CASSETGSSPMNTEAFF